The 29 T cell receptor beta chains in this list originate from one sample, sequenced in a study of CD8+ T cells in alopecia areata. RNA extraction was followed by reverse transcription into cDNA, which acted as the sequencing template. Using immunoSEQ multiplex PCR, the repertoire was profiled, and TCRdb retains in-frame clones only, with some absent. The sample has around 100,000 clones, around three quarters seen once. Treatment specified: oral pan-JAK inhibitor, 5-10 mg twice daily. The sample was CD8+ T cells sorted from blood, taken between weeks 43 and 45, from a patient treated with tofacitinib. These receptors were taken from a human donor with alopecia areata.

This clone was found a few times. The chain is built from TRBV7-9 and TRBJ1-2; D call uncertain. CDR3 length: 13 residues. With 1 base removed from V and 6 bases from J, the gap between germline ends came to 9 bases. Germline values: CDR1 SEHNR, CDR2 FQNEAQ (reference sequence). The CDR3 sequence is CASSLVLMDGYTF. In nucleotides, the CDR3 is TGTGCCAGCAGCTTAGTCTTGATGGATGGCTACACCTTC.

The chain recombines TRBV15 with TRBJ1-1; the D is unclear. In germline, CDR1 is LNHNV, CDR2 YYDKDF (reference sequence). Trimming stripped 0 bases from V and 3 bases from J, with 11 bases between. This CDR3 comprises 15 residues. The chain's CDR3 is CATSRDSAGYTEAFF. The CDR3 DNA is TGTGCCACCAGCAGAGATTCAGCGGGGTACACTGAAGCTTTCTTT. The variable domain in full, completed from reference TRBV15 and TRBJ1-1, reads DAMVIQNPRYQVTQFGKPVTLSCSQTLNHNVMYWYQQKSSQAPKLLFHYYDKDFNNEADTPDNFQSRRPNTSFCFLDIRSPGLGDTAMYLCATSRDSAGYTEAFFGQGTRLTVV.

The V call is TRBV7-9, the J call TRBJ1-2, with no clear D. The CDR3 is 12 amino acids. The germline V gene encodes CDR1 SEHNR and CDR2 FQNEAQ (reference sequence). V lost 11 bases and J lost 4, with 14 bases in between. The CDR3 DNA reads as TGTGCCGTCGGACGGGTTACCTATGGCTACACCTTC. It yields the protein CAVGRVTYGYTF.

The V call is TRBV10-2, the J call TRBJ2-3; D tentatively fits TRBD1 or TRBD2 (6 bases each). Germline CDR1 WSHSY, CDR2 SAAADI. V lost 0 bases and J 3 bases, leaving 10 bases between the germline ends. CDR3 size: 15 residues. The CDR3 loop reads CASSESGGRTDTQYF. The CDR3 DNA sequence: TGCGCCAGCAGTGAGTCCGGGGGCCGGACAGATACGCAGTATTTT.

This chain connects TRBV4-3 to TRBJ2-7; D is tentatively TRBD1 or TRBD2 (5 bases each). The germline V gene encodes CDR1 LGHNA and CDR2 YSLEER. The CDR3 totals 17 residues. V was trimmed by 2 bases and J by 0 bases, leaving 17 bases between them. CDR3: CASSQRVTGTDSYEQYF. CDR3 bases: TGCGCCAGCAGCCAAAGGGTGACCGGGACGGACTCCTACGAGCAGTACTTC.

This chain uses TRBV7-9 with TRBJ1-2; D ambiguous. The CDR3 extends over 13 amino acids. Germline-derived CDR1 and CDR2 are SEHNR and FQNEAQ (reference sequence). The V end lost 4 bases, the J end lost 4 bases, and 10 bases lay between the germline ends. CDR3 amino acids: CASSSGDSYGYTF. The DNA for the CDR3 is TGTGCCAGCAGCTCCGGCGACTCCTATGGCTACACCTTC.

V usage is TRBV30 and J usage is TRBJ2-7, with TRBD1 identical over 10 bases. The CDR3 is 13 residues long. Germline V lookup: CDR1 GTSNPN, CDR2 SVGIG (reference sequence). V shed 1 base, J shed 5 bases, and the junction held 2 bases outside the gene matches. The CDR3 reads CAWSGQGADEQYF. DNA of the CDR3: TGTGCCTGGAGTGGACAGGGGGCGGACGAGCAGTACTTC.

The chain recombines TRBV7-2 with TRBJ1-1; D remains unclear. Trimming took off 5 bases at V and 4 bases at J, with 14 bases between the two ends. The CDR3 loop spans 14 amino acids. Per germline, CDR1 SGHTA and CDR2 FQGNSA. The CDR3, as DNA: TGTGCCAGCAGCCAATCGGAAATGATCACTGAAGCTTTCTTT. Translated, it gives CASSQSEMITEAFF.

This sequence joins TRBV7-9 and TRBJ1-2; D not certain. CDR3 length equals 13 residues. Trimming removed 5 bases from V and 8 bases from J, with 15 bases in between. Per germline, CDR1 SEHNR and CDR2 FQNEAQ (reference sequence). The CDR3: CASSPLSPTGYTF. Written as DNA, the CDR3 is TGTGCCAGCAGCCCACTTTCCCCAACAGGCTACACCTTC.

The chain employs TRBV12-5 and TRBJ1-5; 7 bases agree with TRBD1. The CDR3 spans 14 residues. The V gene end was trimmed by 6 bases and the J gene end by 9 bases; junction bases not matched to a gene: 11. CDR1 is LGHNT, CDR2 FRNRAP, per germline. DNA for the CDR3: TGTGCTAGTGGCACCGACAGGGAGTTGACGCCCCAGCATTTT. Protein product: CASGTDRELTPQHF. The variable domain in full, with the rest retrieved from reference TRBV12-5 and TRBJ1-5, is DARVTQTPRHKVTEMGQEVTMRCQPILGHNTVFWYRQTMMQGLELLAYFRNRAPLDDSGMPKDRFSAEMPDATLATLKIQPSEPRDSAVYFCASGTDRELTPQHFGDGTRLSIL.

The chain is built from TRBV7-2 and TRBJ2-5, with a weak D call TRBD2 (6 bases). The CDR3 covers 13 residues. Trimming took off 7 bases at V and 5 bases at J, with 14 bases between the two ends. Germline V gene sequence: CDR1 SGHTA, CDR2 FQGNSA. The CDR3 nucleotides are TGTGCCAGCACCCCGACTAGTGCGGAGACCCAGTACTTC. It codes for CASTPTSAETQYF.

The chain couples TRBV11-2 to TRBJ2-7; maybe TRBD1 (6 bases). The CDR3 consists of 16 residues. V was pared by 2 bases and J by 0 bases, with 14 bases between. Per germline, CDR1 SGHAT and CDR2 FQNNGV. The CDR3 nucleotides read TGTGCCAGCAGCTTATCCAGGGACACCAGCTCCTACGAGCAGTACTTC. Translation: CASSLSRDTSSYEQYF.

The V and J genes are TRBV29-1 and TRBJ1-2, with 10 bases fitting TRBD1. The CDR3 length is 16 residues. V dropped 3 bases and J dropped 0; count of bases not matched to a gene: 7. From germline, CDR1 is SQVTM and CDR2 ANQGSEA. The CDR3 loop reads CSVEGTGDSTNYGYTF. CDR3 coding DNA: TGCAGCGTTGAGGGGACAGGGGATTCCACTAACTATGGCTACACCTTC.

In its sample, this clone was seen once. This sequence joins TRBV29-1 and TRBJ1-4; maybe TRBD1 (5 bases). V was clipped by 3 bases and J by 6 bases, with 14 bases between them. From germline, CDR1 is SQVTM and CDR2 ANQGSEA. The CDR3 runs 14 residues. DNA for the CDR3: TGCAGCGTTGATTTCGGGCAGGGTGATGAAAAACTGTTTTTT. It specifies CSVDFGQGDEKLFF.

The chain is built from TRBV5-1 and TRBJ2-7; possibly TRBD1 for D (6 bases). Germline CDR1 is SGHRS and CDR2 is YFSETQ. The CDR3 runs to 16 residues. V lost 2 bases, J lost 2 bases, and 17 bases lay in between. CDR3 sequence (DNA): TGCGCCAGCAGCTTAGTACAGGGAGTGGTGGCCTACGAGCAGTACTTC. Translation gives CASSLVQGVVAYEQYF.

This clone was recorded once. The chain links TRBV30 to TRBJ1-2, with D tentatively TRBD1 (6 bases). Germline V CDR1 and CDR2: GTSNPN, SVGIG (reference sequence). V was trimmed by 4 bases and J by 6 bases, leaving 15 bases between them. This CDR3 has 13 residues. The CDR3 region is CAWNTDRLHGYTF. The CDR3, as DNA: TGTGCCTGGAATACTGACAGGTTGCATGGCTACACCTTC. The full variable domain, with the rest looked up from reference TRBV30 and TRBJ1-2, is SQTIHQWPATLVQPVGSPLSLECTVEGTSNPNLYWYRQAAGRGLQLLFYSVGIGQISSEVPQNLSASRPQDRQFILSSKKLLLSDSGFYLCAWNTDRLHGYTFGSGTRLTVV.

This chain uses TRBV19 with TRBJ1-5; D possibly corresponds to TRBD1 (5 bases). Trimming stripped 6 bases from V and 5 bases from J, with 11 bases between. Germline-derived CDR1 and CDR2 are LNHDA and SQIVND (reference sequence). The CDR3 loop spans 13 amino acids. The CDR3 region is CASSTRGDQPQHF. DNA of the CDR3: TGTGCCAGTAGCACCCGGGGGGATCAGCCCCAGCATTTT.

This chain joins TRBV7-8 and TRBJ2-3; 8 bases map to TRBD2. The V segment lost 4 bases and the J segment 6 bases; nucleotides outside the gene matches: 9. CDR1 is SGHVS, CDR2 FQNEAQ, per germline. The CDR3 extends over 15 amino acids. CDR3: CASSSGGAGQDTQYF. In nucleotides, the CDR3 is TGTGCCAGCAGCTCCGGGGGGGCGGGCCAGGATACGCAGTATTTT.

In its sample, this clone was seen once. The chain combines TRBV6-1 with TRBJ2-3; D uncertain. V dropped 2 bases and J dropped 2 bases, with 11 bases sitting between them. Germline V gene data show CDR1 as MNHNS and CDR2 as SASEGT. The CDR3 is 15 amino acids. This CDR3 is CASSEFWSYTDTQYF. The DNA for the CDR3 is TGTGCCAGCAGTGAATTCTGGAGCTACACAGATACGCAGTATTTT.

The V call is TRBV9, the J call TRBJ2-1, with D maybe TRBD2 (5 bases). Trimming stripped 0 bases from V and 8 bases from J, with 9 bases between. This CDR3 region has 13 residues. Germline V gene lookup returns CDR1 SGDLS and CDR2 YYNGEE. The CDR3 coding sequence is TGTGCCAGCAGCGTAGTTCAGAGGGATGAGCAGTTCTTC. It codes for CASSVVQRDEQFF. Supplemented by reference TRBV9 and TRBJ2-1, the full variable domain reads DSGVTQTPKHLITATGQRVTLRCSPRSGDLSVYWYQQSLDQGLQFLIQYYNGEERAKGNILERFSAQQFPDLHSELNLSSLELGDSALYFCASSVVQRDEQFFGPGTRLTVL.

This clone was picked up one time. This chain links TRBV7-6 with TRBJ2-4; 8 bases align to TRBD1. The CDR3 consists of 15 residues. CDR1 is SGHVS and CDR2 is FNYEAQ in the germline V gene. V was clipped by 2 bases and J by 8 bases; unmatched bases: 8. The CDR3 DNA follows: TGTGCCAGCAGCTTAAGCCGGGACAGGAGGGACATTCAGTACTTC. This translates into CASSLSRDRRDIQYF.

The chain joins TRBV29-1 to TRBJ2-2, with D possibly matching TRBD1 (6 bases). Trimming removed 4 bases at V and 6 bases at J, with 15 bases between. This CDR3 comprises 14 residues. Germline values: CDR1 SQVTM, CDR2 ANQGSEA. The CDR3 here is CSVVLETGPGELFF. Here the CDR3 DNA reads TGCAGCGTTGTCCTGGAAACAGGGCCCGGGGAGCTGTTTTTT.

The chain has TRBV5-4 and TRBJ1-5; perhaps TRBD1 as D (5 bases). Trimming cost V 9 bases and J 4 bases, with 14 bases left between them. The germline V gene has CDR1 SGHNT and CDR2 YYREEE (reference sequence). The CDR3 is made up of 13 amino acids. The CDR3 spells CATNEWGNQPQHF. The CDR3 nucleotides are TGTGCCACGAACGAATGGGGGAATCAGCCCCAGCATTTT.

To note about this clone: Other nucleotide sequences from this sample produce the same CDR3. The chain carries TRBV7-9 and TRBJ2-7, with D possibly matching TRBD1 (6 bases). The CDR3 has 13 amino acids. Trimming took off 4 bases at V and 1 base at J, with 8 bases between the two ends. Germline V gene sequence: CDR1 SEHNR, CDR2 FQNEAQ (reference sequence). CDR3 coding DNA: TGTGCCAGCAGCTCGGGACAATCCTACGAGCAGTACTTC. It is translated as CASSSGQSYEQYF.

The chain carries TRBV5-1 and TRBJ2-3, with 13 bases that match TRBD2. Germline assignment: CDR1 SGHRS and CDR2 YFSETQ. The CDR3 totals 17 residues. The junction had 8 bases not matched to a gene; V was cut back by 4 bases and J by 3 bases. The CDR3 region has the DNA TGCGCCAGCAGCCTCGAGGGACTAGCGGGGTGGACAGATACGCAGTATTTT. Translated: CASSLEGLAGWTDTQYF.

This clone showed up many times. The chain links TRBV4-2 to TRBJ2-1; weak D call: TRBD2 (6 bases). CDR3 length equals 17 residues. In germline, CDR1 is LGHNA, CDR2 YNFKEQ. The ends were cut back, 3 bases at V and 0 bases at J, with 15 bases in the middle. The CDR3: CASSQDLETSSYNEQFF. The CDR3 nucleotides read TGTGCCAGCAGCCAGGACCTCGAGACTAGCTCCTACAATGAGCAGTTCTTC.

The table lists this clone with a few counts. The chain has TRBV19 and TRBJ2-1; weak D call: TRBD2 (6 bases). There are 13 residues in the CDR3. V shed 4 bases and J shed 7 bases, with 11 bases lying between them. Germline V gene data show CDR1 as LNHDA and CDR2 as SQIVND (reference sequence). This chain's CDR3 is CASSTGTWNEQFF. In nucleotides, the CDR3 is TGTGCCAGTAGTACCGGGACTTGGAATGAGCAGTTCTTC.

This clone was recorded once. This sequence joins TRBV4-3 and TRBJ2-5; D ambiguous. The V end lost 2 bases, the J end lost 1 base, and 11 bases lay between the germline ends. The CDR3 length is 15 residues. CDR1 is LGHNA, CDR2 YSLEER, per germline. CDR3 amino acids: CASSQTVTTQETQYF. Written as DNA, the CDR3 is TGCGCCAGCAGCCAAACGGTAACAACCCAAGAGACCCAGTACTTC.

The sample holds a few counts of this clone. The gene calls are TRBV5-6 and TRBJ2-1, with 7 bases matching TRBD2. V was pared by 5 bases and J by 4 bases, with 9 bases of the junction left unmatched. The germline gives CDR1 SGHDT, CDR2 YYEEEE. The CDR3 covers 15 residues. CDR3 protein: CASRQGGGSYNEQFF. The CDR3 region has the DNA TGTGCCAGCAGACAAGGCGGGGGTTCTTACAATGAGCAGTTCTTC.